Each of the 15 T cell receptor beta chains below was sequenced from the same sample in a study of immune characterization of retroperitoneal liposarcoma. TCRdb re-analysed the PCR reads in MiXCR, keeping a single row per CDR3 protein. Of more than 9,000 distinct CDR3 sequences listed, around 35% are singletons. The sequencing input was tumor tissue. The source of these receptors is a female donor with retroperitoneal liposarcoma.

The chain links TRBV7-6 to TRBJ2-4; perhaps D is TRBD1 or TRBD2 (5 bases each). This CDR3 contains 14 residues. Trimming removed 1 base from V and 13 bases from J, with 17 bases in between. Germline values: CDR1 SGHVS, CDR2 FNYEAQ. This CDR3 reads CASSLGDGYNEQYF. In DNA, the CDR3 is TGTGCCAGCAGCTTAGGGGACGGATACAATGAGCAGTACTTC.

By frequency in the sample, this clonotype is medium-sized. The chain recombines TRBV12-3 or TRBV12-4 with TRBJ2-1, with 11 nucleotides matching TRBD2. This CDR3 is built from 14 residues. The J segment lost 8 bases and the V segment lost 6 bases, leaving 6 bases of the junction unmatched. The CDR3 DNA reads TGTGCCAGCAGACTAGCGGGAGTGAGTGATGAGCAGTTCTTC. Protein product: CASRLAGVSDEQFF.

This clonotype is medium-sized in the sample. The CDR3 region is CASSLAASGGIYEQYF. The CDR3 coding sequence is TGTGCCAGCAGCTTAGCGGCTAGCGGGGGGATCTACGAGCAGTACTTC. The J gene is TRBJ2-4, the V gene TRBV7-8; 11 positions agree with TRBD2. The end of the DNA aligns better with TRBJ2-7, so the J call may be wrong. In germline, CDR1 is SGHVS, CDR2 FQNEAQ. CDR3 size: 16 residues.

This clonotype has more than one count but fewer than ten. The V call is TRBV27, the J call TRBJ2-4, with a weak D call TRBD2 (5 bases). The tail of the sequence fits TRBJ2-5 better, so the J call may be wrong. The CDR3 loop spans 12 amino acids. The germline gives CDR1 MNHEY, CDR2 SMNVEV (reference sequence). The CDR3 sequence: CASSLRGETQYF. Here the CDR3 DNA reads TGTGCCAGCAGTTTGAGAGGGGAGACCCAGTACTTC.

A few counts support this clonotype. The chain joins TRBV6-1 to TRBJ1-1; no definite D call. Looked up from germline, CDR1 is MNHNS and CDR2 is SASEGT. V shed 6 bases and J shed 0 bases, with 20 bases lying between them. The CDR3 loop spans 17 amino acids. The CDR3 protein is CASRKGSAAELNTEAFF. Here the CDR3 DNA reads TGTGCCAGCAGGAAAGGGTCAGCTGCTGAGTTGAACACTGAAGCTTTCTTT.

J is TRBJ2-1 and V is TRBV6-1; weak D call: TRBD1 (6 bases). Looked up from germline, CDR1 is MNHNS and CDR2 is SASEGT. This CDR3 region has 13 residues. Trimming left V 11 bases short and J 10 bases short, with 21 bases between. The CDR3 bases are TGTGCCGTTAAATGGGCAGGGGAGTACGAGCAGTTCTTC. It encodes CAVKWAGEYEQFF.

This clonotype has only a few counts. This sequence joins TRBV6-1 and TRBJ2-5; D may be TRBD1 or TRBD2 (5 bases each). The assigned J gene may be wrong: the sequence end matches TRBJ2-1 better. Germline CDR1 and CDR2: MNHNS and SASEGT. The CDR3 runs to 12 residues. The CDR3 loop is CASVGPGFEQFF. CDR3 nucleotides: TGTGCCAGCGTGGGACCAGGGTTTGAGCAGTTCTTC.

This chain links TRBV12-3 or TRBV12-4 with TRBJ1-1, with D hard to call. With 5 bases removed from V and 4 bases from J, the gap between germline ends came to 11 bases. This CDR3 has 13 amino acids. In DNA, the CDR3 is TGTGCCAGCAGTACCCGGGAGGGCACTGAAGCTTTCTTT. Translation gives CASSTREGTEAFF.

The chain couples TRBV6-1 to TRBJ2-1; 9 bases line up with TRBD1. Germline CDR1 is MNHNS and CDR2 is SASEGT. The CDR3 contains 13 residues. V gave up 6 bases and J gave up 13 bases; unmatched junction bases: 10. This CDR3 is CASRDRGGETQFF. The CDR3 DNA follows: TGTGCCAGCAGGGACAGGGGTGGGGAGACCCAGTTCTTC.

The CDR3 here is CASSEWTQSWNEQFF. CDR3 nucleotide sequence: TGTGCCAGCAGTGAGTGGACCCAATCATGGAATGAGCAGTTCTTC. V and J are TRBV6-1 and TRBJ2-5; D gene ambiguous. The J call may be mistaken, given a closer DNA end match to TRBJ2-1. This CDR3 spans 15 amino acids. Looked up from germline, CDR1 is MNHNS and CDR2 is SASEGT.

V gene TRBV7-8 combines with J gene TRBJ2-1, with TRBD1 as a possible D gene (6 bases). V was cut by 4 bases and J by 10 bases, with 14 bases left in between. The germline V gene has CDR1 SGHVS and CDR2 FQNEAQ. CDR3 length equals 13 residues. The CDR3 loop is CASSSGDNYEQFF. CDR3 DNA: TGTGCCAGCAGCTCCGGGGACAACTACGAGCAGTTCTTC.

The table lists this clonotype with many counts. The CDR3 loop reads CASGSSYEQYF. CDR3 nucleotides: TGTGCCAGTGGAAGCTCCTACGAGCAGTACTTC. The rearrangement links TRBV6-1 to TRBJ2-7; D gene unclear. This CDR3 is built from 11 residues. The V end lost 9 bases, the J end lost 0 bases, and 6 bases lay between the germline ends. In germline, CDR1 is MNHNS, CDR2 SASEGT.

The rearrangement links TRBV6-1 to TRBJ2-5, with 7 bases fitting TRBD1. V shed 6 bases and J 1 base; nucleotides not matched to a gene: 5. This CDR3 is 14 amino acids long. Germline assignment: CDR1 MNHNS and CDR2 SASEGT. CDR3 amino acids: CASSLRDSQETQYF. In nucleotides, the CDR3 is TGTGCCAGCAGCCTACGGGACAGCCAAGAGACCCAGTACTTC.

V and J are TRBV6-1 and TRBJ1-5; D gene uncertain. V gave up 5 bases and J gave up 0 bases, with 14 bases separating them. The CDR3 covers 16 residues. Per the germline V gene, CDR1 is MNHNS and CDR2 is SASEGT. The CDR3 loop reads CASSPRALTSNQPQHF. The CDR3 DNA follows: TGTGCCAGCAGTCCCCGGGCCCTTACTAGCAATCAGCCCCAGCATTTT.

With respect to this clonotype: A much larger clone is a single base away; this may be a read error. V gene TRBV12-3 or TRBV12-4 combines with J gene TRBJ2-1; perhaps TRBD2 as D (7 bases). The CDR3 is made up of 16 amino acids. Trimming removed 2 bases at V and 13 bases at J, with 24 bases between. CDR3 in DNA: TGTGCCAGCAGTTTATGGGACCGACCCCGGGGGGACATTCAGTTCTTC. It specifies CASSLWDRPRGDIQFF.